The next 20 T cell receptor beta chains were all read from a single sample in a study of blood T cell repertoires in COVID-19. Sequenced by immunoSEQ multiplex PCR; TCRdb stores in-frame clones only, minus some. Of hundreds of thousands of clones in the sample, 88% were seen once. The source material was peripheral blood. These TCRs come from a woman between 40 and 55 years old who had recovered from COVID-19.

This clone was seen a single time. The gene calls are TRBV15 and TRBJ1-1; 10 positions match TRBD1. Trimming removed 1 base from V and 10 bases from J; junction bases left unmatched: 6. Per the germline V gene, CDR1 is LNHNV and CDR2 is YYDKDF (reference sequence). The length of the CDR3 is 14 residues. The chain's CDR3 is CATSRAGQGEGAFF. The CDR3 DNA reads as TGTGCCACCAGCAGAGCTGGACAGGGGGAGGGAGCTTTCTTT.

The V and J genes are TRBV19 and TRBJ1-1; 10 bases match TRBD1. J lost 0 bases, V lost 4 bases, and 5 bases had no gene match. The V gene's germline CDR1 is LNHDA and CDR2 SQIVND (reference sequence). The CDR3 has 16 amino acids. In DNA form, the CDR3 reads TGTGCCAGTAGTAGGGACAGGGGAAACGTGAACACTGAAGCTTTCTTT. Protein: CASSRDRGNVNTEAFF.

The chain joins TRBV9 to TRBJ2-7, with TRBD2 as a possible D gene (6 bases). Trimming took 0 bases from V and 6 from J, leaving 13 bases between them. The CDR3 runs to 14 residues. CDR1 is SGDLS and CDR2 is YYNGEE in the germline V gene. This CDR3 is CASSVAGGEREQYF. CDR3 DNA: TGTGCCAGCAGCGTAGCCGGGGGAGAACGCGAGCAGTACTTC. The full variable domain, in which reference TRBV9 and TRBJ2-7 provide the parts outside the CDR3, is DSGVTQTPKHLITATGQRVTLRCSPRSGDLSVYWYQQSLDQGLQFLIQYYNGEERAKGNILERFSAQQFPDLHSELNLSSLELGDSALYFCASSVAGGEREQYFGPGTRLTVT.

The chain combines TRBV18 with TRBJ2-1, with a tentative D call TRBD1 (6 bases). CDR3 length: 14 residues. V was clipped by 3 bases and J by 2 bases, with 8 bases between them. Germline lookup yields CDR1 KGHSH and CDR2 LQKENI. CDR3 in DNA: TGTGCCAGCTCACCTTCAGGGGCCTACAATGAGCAGTTCTTC. Its translation: CASSPSGAYNEQFF.

In this sample, this clone turned up once. The genes are TRBV30 and TRBJ2-7; TRBD2 is a possible D gene (7 bases). Germline CDR1 reads GTSNPN; CDR2 reads SVGIG (reference sequence). This CDR3 has 15 amino acids. Trimming cost V 5 bases and J 6 bases, with 23 bases left between them. In DNA form, the CDR3 reads TGTGCCTGGGGGGGGGCCGACCAGGGCTCGGGCGAGCAGTACTTC. This encodes CAWGGADQGSGEQYF.

The chain couples TRBV5-3 to TRBJ2-2; D uncertain. TRBV5-3 is an ORF, with its function uncertain. The CDR3 runs 13 residues. V lost 1 base, J lost 6 bases, and 7 bases lay in between. The CDR3 protein is CARSLCRSGELFF. CDR3 coding DNA: TGTGCCAGAAGCTTGTGTCGTTCCGGGGAGCTGTTTTTT.

The J gene is TRBJ1-6, the V gene TRBV5-5; D is undetermined. This CDR3 comprises 16 residues. CDR1 is SGHKS, CDR2 YYEKEE, per germline (reference sequence). Trimming left V 4 bases short and J 8 bases short, with 19 bases between. The CDR3 sequence is CASSPDGSGWDSPLHF. CDR3 in DNA: TGTGCCAGCAGCCCAGACGGGTCGGGTTGGGATTCACCCCTCCACTTT. Drawing the rest from reference TRBV5-5 and TRBJ1-6, the complete variable domain is DAGVTQSPTHLIKTRGQQVTLRCSPISGHKSVSWYQQVLGQGPQFIFQYYEKEERGRGNFPDRFSARQFPNYSSELNVNALLLGDSALYLCASSPDGSGWDSPLHFGNGTRLTVT.

In its sample, this clone was seen a few times. The genes are TRBV7-2 and TRBJ1-1, with D possibly TRBD1 on 5 matching bases. Trimming stripped 7 bases from V and 4 bases from J, with 10 bases between. The CDR3 covers 12 residues. CDR1 and CDR2 from the germline V gene are SGHTA and FQGNSA. CDR3 coding DNA: TGTGCCAGCACCCTGGGGGGCACTGAAGCTTTCTTT. Translated, it gives CASTLGGTEAFF.

This chain uses TRBV5-6 with TRBJ2-1; 9 bases line up with TRBD2. The CDR3 totals 16 residues. V dropped 2 bases and J dropped 6; count of bases not matched to a gene: 9. CDR1 SGHDT and CDR2 YYEEEE come from the germline V gene. The chain's CDR3 is CASSLPPSGTGNEQFF. CDR3 sequence (DNA): TGTGCCAGCAGCTTACCCCCTAGCGGGACTGGCAATGAGCAGTTCTTC.

The chain employs TRBV30 and TRBJ1-5, with 9 bases fitting TRBD1. CDR3 length: 13 amino acids. Germline CDR1 GTSNPN, CDR2 SVGIG (reference sequence). V was pared by 5 bases and J by 5 bases, with 4 bases of the junction left unmatched. The CDR3 region is CAWETGGDQPQHF. The CDR3 nucleotides read TGTGCCTGGGAAACAGGGGGCGATCAGCCCCAGCATTTT.

V and J are TRBV6-5 and TRBJ1-2; 8 positions agree with TRBD1. Germline trimming cut 6 bases from V and 8 bases from J; bases unmatched to any gene: 11. The CDR3 totals 14 residues. Germline CDR1 is MNHEY and CDR2 is SVGAGI. The CDR3 here is CASRRSRTGSGYTF. The CDR3 nucleotides are TGTGCCAGCAGGAGAAGCCGGACAGGGAGCGGCTACACCTTC.

Regarding this clone: It may be a read error: a sequence one base away is much more abundant. The gene calls are TRBV6-5 and TRBJ1-5; 10 bases match TRBD1. The germline V gene has CDR1 MNHEY and CDR2 SVGAGI. Germline trimming cut 6 bases from V and 2 bases from J; bases unmatched to any gene: 4. This CDR3 is built from 15 residues. The CDR3 bases are TGTGCCAGCAGCCGACAGGGGGCCGGCAATCAGCCCCAGCATTTT. Translated, it gives CASSRQGAGNQPQHF.

The CDR3 DNA is TGTGCCAGCAGCCAGACTAGCGGGGAGCAGTTCTTC. Translation gives CASSQTSGEQFF. This chain joins TRBV12-3 or TRBV12-4 and TRBJ2-1; 10 bases line up with TRBD2. This CDR3 has 12 residues. V gave up 6 bases and J gave up 10 bases; unmatched junction bases: 3.

DNA of the CDR3: TGTGCCACCAGTGACCGCAGCGGATTCTCCTACAATGAGCAGTTCTTC. Translated, it gives CATSDRSGFSYNEQFF. This chain joins TRBV24-1 and TRBJ2-1; a weak D match, TRBD2 (5 bases). The germline CDR1 and CDR2 sequences are KGHDR and SFDVKD. The length of the CDR3 is 16 residues. V was clipped by 4 bases and J by 0 bases, with 12 bases between them.

The gene calls are TRBV3-1 (or the pseudogene TRBV3-2) and TRBJ2-5; D unclear. CDR3 length: 15 residues. Trimming pared 3 bases from V and 2 bases from J, leaving 13 bases between. Germline V gene data show CDR1 as LGHDT and CDR2 as YNNKEL (reference sequence). In nucleotides, the CDR3 is TGTGCCAGCAGCCATCTGGCGGCGGCACAAGAGACCCAGTACTTC. It translates to CASSHLAAAQETQYF.

The chain recombines TRBV9 with TRBJ1-3; 7 bases line up with TRBD1. This CDR3 is built from 17 residues. V trimming: 2 bases; J trimming: 0 bases; junction bases outside the gene matches: 8. Germline V lookup: CDR1 SGDLS, CDR2 YYNGEE. CDR3 loop: CASSVGQYTSSGNTIYF. In DNA, the CDR3 is TGTGCCAGCAGCGTGGGACAGTATACTTCCTCTGGAAACACCATATATTTT.

This sequence joins TRBV6-2 or TRBV6-3 and TRBJ1-1, with D possibly TRBD1 on 5 matching bases. Germline V lookup: CDR1 MNHEY, CDR2 SVGEGT. V was cut by 6 bases and J by 0 bases, with 14 bases left in between. This CDR3 is 15 amino acids long. CDR3: CASSRGDLLNTEAFF. In nucleotides, the CDR3 is TGTGCCAGCAGCCGGGGCGACTTGCTGAACACTGAAGCTTTCTTT.

The gene calls are TRBV9 and TRBJ2-2; 8 bases match TRBD2. J lost 2 bases, V lost 6 bases, and 6 bases had no gene match. CDR1 and CDR2 (germline): SGDLS, YYNGEE. The CDR3 sequence is 15 residues long. The CDR3 DNA follows: TGTGCCAGCACCAGTAGCGGGGCCAACACCGGGGAGCTGTTTTTT. Amino acids: CASTSSGANTGELFF. The whole variable domain, filled in from reference TRBV9 and TRBJ2-2, reads DSGVTQTPKHLITATGQRVTLRCSPRSGDLSVYWYQQSLDQGLQFLIQYYNGEERAKGNILERFSAQQFPDLHSELNLSSLELGDSALYFCASTSSGANTGELFFGEGSRLTVL.

This chain uses TRBV6-2 or TRBV6-3 with TRBJ2-1; 8 nucleotides align to TRBD1. This CDR3 is built from 17 residues. Germline-derived CDR1 and CDR2 are MNHEY and SVGEGT. V shed 2 bases, J shed 7 bases, and the junction held 13 bases outside the gene matches. The CDR3 region has the DNA TGTGCCAGCAGTTACGGGGCCCGGACAGGGCTGTGGAATGAGCAGTTCTTC. Translating gives CASSYGARTGLWNEQFF.

The chain joins TRBV21-1 to TRBJ2-6; the table's D call TRBD1 went unverified against the DNA. TRBV21-1 is a pseudogene segment. The CDR3 totals 15 residues. This chain's CDR3 is CASNTTGSGANVLTF. In nucleotides, the CDR3 is TGTGCCAGCAACACAACAGGGAGTGGGGCCAACGTCCTGACTTTC.